This T cell receptor beta chain was sequenced in a study of T cell changes during pregnancy in multiple sclerosis. The V gene's germline CDR1 is SGHRS and CDR2 YFSETQ. V dropped 4 bases and J dropped 3; count of bases not matched to a gene: 3. The CDR3 contains 14 residues. The protocol was immunoSEQ multiplex PCR, while the TCRdb copy is restricted to in-frame clones and leaves out a portion. The sample yields 56,000 or so clones, around 85% seen once. This clone has more than one count but fewer than ten. V usage is TRBV5-1 and J usage is TRBJ1-1; 10 bases align to TRBD1. The sample in question was CD4+ T cells from peripheral blood mononuclear cells, obtained in the third trimester of pregnancy. The receptor was derived from a female donor with multiple sclerosis, enrolled in a pregnancy study. CDR3 DNA sequence: TGCGCCAGCAGCACTGGACAGGGGGACACTGAAGCTTTCTTT. Translated: CASSTGQGDTEAFF.